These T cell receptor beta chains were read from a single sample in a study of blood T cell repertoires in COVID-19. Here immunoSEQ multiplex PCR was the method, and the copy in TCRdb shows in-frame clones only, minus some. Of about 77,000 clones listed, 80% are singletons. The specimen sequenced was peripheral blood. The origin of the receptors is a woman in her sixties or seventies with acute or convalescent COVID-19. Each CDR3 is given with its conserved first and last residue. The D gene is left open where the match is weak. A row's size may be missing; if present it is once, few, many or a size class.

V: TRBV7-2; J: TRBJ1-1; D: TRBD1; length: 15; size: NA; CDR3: CASSTRTGAGTEAFF; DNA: TGTGCCAGCAGCACAAGGACAGGGGCGGGCACTGAAGCTTTCTTT
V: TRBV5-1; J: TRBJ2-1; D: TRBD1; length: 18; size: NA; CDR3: CASSLEGTGRQGVNEQFF; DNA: TGCGCCAGCAGCTTGGAGGGGACAGGACGTCAAGGCGTCAATGAGCAGTTCTTC
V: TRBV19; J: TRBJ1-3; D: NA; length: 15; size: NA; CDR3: CASSIGTVSGNTIYF; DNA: TGTGCCAGTAGTATAGGGACAGTCTCTGGAAACACCATATATTTT
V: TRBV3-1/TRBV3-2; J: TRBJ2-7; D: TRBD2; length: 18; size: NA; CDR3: CASSQAGLAGGVASEQYF; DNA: TGTGCCAGCAGCCAGGCGGGACTAGCGGGGGGGGTGGCCTCCGAGCAGTACTTC
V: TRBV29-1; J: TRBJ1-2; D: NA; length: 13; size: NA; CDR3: CSVDSGGDYGYTF; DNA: TGCAGCGTAGACTCAGGAGGGGACTATGGCTACACCTTC
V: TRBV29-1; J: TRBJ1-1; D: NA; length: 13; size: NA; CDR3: CSVGQGWDTEAFF; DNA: TGCAGCGTTGGTCAGGGGTGGGACACTGAAGCTTTCTTT
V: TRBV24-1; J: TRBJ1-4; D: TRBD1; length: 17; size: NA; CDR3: CATSDVPGQGSHEKLFF; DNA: TGTGCCACCAGTGATGTCCCGGGACAGGGAAGTCATGAAAAACTGTTTTTT
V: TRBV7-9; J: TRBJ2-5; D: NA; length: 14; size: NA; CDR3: CASRLVGVNQTQYF; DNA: TGTGCCAGCAGACTAGTCGGTGTTAATCAGACCCAGTACTTC
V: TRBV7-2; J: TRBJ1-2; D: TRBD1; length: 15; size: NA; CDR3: CASSYRDRFNYGYTF; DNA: TGTGCCAGCAGCTACCGGGACAGATTCAACTATGGCTACACCTTC
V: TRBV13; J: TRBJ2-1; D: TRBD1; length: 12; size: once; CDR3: CASSLGQAQQFF; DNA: TGTGCCAGCAGCCTCGGACAGGCTCAGCAGTTCTTC
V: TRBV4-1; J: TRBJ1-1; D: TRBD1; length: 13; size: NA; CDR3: CASSRGQGTEAFF; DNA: TGCGCCAGCAGCCGGGGACAGGGCACTGAAGCTTTCTTT
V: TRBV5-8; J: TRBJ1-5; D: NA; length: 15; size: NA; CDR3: CASSLGTDSNQPQHF; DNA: TGTGCCAGCAGCTTGGGGACAGATAGCAATCAGCCCCAGCATTTT
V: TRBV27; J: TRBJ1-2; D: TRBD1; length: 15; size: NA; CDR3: CASSLSSGGGYGYTF; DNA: TGTGCCAGCAGTTTATCGTCAGGGGGAGGTTATGGCTACACCTTC
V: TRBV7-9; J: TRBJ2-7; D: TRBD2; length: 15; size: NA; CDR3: CASSLGRAFPYEQYF; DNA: TGTGCCAGCAGCTTGGGGAGGGCGTTCCCCTACGAGCAGTACTTC
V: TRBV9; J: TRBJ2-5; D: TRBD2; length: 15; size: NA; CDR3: CASSPRGGVQETQYF; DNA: TGTGCCAGCAGCCCCCGGGGGGGAGTCCAAGAGACCCAGTACTTC
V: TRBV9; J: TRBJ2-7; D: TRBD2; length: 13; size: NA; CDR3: CASSVTTSGEQYF; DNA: TGTGCCAGCAGCGTTACGACTAGCGGCGAGCAGTACTTC
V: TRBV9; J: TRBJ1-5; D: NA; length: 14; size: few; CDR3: CASSTGGGLKPQHF; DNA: TGTGCCAGCAGCACCGGGGGGGGTTTGAAGCCCCAGCATTTT
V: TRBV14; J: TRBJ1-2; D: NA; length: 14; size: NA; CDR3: CASSPQDSPDGYTF; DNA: TGTGCCAGCAGCCCTCAGGACAGTCCAGATGGCTACACCTTC
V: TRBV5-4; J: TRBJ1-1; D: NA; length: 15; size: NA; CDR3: CASSFSGQMNTEAFF; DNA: TGTGCCAGCAGCTTTTCGGGACAAATGAACACTGAAGCTTTCTTT
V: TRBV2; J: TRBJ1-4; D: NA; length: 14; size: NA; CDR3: CASILTETNEKLFF; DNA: TGTGCCAGCATTTTGACTGAAACGAATGAAAAACTGTTTTTT
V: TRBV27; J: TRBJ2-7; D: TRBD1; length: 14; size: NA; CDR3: CASSAWDRPYEQYF; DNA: TGTGCCAGCAGTGCCTGGGACAGGCCTTACGAGCAGTACTTC
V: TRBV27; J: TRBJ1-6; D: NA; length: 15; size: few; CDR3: CASSIQSSYNSPLHF; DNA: TGTGCCAGCAGTATACAGAGCTCCTATAATTCACCCCTCCACTTT
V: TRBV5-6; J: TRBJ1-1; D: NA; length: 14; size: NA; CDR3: CASSLGDSHTEAFF; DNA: TGTGCCAGCAGCTTGGGGGACTCCCACACTGAAGCTTTCTTT
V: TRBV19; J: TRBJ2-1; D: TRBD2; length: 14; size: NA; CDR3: CASSGGGENNEQFF; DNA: TGTGCCAGTTCGGGCGGGGGGGAGAACAATGAGCAGTTCTTC